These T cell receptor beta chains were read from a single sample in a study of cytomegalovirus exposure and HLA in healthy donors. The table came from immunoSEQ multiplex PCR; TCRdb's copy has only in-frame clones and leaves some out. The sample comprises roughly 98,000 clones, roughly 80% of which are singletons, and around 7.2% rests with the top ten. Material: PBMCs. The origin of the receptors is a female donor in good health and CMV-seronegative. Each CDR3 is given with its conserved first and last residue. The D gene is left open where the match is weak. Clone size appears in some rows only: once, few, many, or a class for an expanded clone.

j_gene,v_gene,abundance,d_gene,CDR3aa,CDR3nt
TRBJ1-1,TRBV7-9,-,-,CSSSLGGRANTEAFF,TGTTCCAGCAGCTTAGGAGGCAGGGCTAACACTGAAGCTTTCTTT
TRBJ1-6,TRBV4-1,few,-,CASSQPVTRDSPLHF,TGCGCCAGCAGCCAGCCAGTCACCAGGGATTCACCCCTCCACTTT
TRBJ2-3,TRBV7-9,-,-,CASSTGISGDTQYF,TGTGCCAGCAGTACAGGGATTAGTGGCGATACGCAGTATTTT
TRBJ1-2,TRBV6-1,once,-,CASSGTEGYGYTF,TGTGCCAGCAGTGGGACAGAGGGGTATGGCTACACCTTC
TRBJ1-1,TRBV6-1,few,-,CASRWSRTTEAFF,TGTGCCAGCAGATGGTCCAGAACCACTGAAGCTTTCTTT
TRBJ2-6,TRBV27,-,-,CASSVLSSGANVLTF,TGTGCCAGCAGTGTATTGAGCTCTGGGGCCAACGTCCTGACTTTC
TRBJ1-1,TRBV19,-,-,CASSIDARGNTEAFF,TGTGCCAGTAGTATAGACGCGCGGGGGAACACTGAAGCTTTCTTT
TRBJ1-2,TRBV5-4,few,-,CASSPGNPYGYTF,TGTGCCAGCAGCCCCGGTAACCCCTATGGCTACACCTTC
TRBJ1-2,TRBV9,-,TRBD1,CASSTRQGFDGYTF,TGTGCCAGCAGCACCAGACAGGGGTTTGATGGCTACACCTTC
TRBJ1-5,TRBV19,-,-,CASSIPSRDQPQHF,TGTGCCAGTAGCATCCCCTCCAGGGATCAGCCCCAGCATTTT
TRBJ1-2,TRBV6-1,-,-,CASSDRWGPSYGYTF,TGTGCCAGCAGTGATAGGTGGGGGCCTTCCTATGGCTACACCTTC
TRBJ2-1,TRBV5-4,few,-,CASSSGSYNEQFF,TGTGCCAGCAGCTCCGGCTCCTACAATGAGCAGTTCTTC
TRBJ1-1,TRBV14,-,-,CASSQYTGTANTEAFF,TGTGCCAGCAGCCAATATACAGGGACCGCGAACACTGAAGCTTTCTTT
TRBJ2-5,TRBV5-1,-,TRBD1,CASSPTGGRETQYF,TGCGCCAGCAGTCCCACAGGGGGCCGAGAGACCCAGTACTTC
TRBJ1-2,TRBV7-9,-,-,CASSLGGKPSNYGYTF,TGTGCCAGCAGCTTGGGAGGGAAGCCTTCTAACTATGGCTACACCTTC
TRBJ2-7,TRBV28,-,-,CASSLPLREQYF,TGTGCCAGCAGTCTACCATTACGAGAGCAGTACTTC
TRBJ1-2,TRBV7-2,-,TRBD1,CASSLETGTIYGYTF,TGTGCCAGCAGCTTAGAGACAGGGACGATCTATGGCTACACCTTC
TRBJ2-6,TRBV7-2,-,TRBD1,CASSLGTGLSGANVLTF,TGTGCCAGCAGCCTAGGGACAGGACTCTCTGGGGCCAACGTCCTGACTTTC
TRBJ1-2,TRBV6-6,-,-,CASSQQGGYGYTF,TGTGCCAGCAGTCAACAGGGCGGCTATGGCTACACCTTC
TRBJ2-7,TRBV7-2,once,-,CASSQNRSEQYF,TGTGCCAGCAGCCAGAACAGGTCCGAGCAGTACTTC
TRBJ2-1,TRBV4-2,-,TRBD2,CASSQTLAATAYNEQFF,TGTGCCAGCAGCCAAACACTAGCGGCCACCGCCTACAATGAGCAGTTCTTC
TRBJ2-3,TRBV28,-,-,CASSSPPGNTDTQYF,TGTGCCAGCAGTTCCCCCCCGGGAAACACAGATACGCAGTATTTT
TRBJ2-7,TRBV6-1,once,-,CASSEGAYRRKQYF,TGTGCCAGCAGTGAAGGAGCCTACCGGAGGAAGCAGTACTTC
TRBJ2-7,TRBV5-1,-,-,CASSLGAGDEQHF,TGCGCCAGCAGCTTGGGGGCAGGGGACGAGCAGCACTTC
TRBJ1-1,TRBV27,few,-,CASSFFPGTEAFF,TGTGCCAGCAGTTTCTTCCCGGGAACTGAAGCTTTCTTT
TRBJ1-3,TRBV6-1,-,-,CASSERVSGNTIYF,TGTGCCAGCAGTGAACGGGTTTCTGGAAACACCATATATTTT
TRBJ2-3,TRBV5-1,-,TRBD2,CASRRTEGGGSADTQYF,TGCGCCAGCAGGAGAACCGAGGGCGGGGGTTCGGCAGATACGCAGTATTTT
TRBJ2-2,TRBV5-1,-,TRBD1,CASSGDRGLDGELFF,TGCGCCAGCAGCGGGGACAGGGGGCTTGACGGGGAGCTGTTTTTT
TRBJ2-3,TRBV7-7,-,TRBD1,CASSPGRGTDTQYF,TGTGCTAGCAGTCCGGGCAGGGGGACAGATACGCAGTATTTT
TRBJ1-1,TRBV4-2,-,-,CASSQDRGGMGLVTEAFF,TGTGCCAGCAGCCAAGATAGGGGTGGTATGGGGCTCGTCACTGAAGCTTTCTTT
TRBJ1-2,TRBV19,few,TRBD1,CASKADRAPHGGGYTF,TGTGCCAGTAAGGCGGACAGGGCCCCGCACGGAGGTGGCTACACCTTC
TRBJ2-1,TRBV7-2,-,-,CASSARGLAVMKNEQFF,TGTGCCAGCAGCGCCCGGGGGTTGGCGGTCATGAAAAATGAGCAGTTCTTC
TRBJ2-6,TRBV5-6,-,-,CASSLVWPSDGANVLTF,TGTGCCAGCAGCTTGGTGTGGCCTAGCGATGGGGCCAACGTCCTGACTTTC
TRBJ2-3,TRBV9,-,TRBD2,CASSRSGSGRSDTQYF,TGTGCCAGCAGCCGGTCTGGGAGCGGGAGATCAGATACGCAGTATTTT
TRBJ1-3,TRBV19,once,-,CASSPRFFSYSSGNTIYF,TGTGCCAGTAGTCCGCGATTTTTTTCCTACAGCTCTGGAAACACCATATATTTT
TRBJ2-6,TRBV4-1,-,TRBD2,CASSQGLANFISGANVLTF,TGCGCCAGCAGCCAAGGACTAGCGAATTTTATCTCTGGGGCCAACGTCCTGACTTTC
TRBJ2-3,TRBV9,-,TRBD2,CASSLEGRGTDTQYF,TGTGCCAGCAGCCTTGAGGGGAGGGGCACAGATACGCAGTATTTT
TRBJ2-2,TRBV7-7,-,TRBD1,CASSSGGQPPYTGELFF,TGTGCTAGCAGCTCTGGGGGACAGCCACCTTACACCGGGGAGCTGTTTTTT
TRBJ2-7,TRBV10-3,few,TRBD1,CAINTGDHYEQYF,TGTGCCATCAACACAGGGGACCACTACGAGCAGTACTTC
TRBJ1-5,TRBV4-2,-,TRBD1,CASSQGQGENQPQHF,TGTGCCAGCAGCCAAGGGCAGGGGGAGAATCAGCCCCAGCATTTT
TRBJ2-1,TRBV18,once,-,CASSPPNSYNEQFF,TGTGCCAGCTCACCACCAAACAGCTACAATGAGCAGTTCTTC
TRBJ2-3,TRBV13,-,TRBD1,CASSDRARGGTDTQYF,TGTGCCAGCAGCGACAGGGCCCGAGGTGGCACAGATACGCAGTATTTT
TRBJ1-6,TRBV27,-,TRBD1,CASTLIPGQYNSPLHF,TGTGCCAGCACCCTAATCCCGGGACAGTATAATTCACCCCTCCACTTT
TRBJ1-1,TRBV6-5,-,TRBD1,CASSGQGAGDTEAFF,TGTGCCAGCAGCGGACAGGGGGCCGGTGACACTGAAGCTTTCTTT
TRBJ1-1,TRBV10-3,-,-,CAISVGRNTEAFF,TGTGCCATTTCAGTGGGGCGGAACACTGAAGCTTTCTTT
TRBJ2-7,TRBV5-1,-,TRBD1,CASSKNGQGTYEQYF,TGCGCCAGCAGCAAAAACGGACAGGGTACCTACGAGCAGTACTTC
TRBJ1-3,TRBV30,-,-,CAWSVTGNTIYF,TGTGCCTGGAGTGTTACTGGAAACACCATATATTTT
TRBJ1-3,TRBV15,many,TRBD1,CATSRDSGGAGNTIYF,TGTGCCACCAGCAGAGATTCAGGGGGCGCAGGAAACACCATATATTTT
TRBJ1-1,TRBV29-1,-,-,CSVEEGGTEAFF,TGCAGCGTTGAAGAAGGGGGCACTGAAGCTTTCTTT
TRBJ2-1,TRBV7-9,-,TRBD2,CASSFQGLAGASSYNEQFF,TGTGCCAGCAGCTTCCAGGGACTAGCGGGGGCGAGCTCCTACAATGAGCAGTTCTTC
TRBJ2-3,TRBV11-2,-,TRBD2,CASSPAGGPGTQYF,TGTGCCAGCAGCCCAGCGGGGGGGCCCGGTACGCAGTATTTT
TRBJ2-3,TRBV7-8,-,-,CASSEITDTQYF,TGTGCCAGCAGCGAGATCACAGATACGCAGTATTTT